This T cell receptor (beta chain) was identified during a study of T-cell memory formation after mild COVID-19. The wider study: Clusters were largely donor specific.

The germline V and J ends were trimmed by 0 bases and 1 base, with 3 bases remaining between them. Germline V CDR1 and CDR2: SGHTA, FQGNSA. The CDR3 loop spans 13 amino acids. Amplification by 5'RACE using constant-segment primers produced TCR alpha and TCR beta cDNA libraries that carried sample barcodes and UMIs. TCRdb called the 5' RACE reads again in MiXCR, with one record for every CDR3 protein. Of some 320,000 distinct CDR3 sequences listed, roughly an eighth are singletons. General study results and limits: CD4+ contracting clones lay mainly in CM and EM, CD8+ ones in EMRA. There was a balanced CD4/CD8 profile in clones contracting day 15 to 85, and later expanders leaned CD4+.

Notes on this clonotype: Its specificity is not known.

This receptor was taken from a man aged 18 to 29 who had mild COVID-19 (a few samples of this study predate the infection). Cell type and time point are not known. The source material was PBMCs or a T cell subset sorted from them (not recorded which). This chain connects TRBV7-2 to TRBJ2-5; D is uncertain. The CDR3 nucleotides are TGTGCCAGCAGCTTAGCGTTCCAAGAGACCCAGTACTTC. This codes for CASSLAFQETQYF. The entire variable domain, with the rest obtained from reference TRBV7-2 and TRBJ2-5, is as follows: GAGVSQSPSNKVTEKGKDVELRCDPISGHTALYWYRQSLGQGLEFLIYFQGNSAPDKSGLPSDRFSAERTGGSVSTLTIQRTQQEDSAVYLCASSLAFQETQYFGPGTRLLVL.